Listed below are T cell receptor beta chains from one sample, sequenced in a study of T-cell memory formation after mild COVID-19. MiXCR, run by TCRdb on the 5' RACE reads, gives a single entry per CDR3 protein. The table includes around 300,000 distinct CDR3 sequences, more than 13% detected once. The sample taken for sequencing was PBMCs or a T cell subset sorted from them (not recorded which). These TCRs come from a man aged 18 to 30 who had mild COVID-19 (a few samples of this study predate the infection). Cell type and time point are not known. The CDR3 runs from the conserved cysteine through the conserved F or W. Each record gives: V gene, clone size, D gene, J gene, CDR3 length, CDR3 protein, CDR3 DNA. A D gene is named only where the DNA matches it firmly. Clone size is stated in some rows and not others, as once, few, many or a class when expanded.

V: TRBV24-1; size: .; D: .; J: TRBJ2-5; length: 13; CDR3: CATSRTNKETQYF; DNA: TGTGCCACCAGTAGGACGAATAAAGAGACCCAGTACTTC
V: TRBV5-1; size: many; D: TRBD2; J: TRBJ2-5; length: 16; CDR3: CASSPGTSGAQETQYF; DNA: TGCGCCAGCAGCCCCGGGACTAGCGGGGCCCAAGAGACCCAGTACTTC
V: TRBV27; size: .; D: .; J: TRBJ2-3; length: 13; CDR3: CASSPRGTDTQYF; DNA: TGTGCCAGCAGTCCGAGGGGGACAGATACGCAGTATTTT
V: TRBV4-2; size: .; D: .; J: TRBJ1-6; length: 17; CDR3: CASSQDSAARFNSPLHF; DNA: TGTGCCAGCAGCCAAGATTCGGCTGCACGATTTAATTCACCCCTCCACTTT
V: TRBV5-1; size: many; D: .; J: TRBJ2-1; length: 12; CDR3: CASSRRGNEQFF; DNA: TGCGCCAGCAGCAGACGGGGCAATGAGCAGTTCTTC
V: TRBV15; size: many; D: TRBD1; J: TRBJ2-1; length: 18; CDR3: CATSRLLTGGRSSNEQFF; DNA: TGTGCCACCAGCAGACTTTTGACAGGGGGGAGAAGTAGCAATGAGCAGTTCTTC
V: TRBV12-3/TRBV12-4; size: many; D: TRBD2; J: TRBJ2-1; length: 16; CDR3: CASSSQRGGSYNEQFF; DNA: TGTGCCAGCAGTTCTCAGCGGGGGGGCTCCTACAATGAGCAGTTCTTC
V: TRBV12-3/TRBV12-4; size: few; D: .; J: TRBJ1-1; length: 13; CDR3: CASSSEQRTEAFF; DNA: TGTGCCAGCAGCTCAGAGCAGCGCACTGAAGCTTTCTTT
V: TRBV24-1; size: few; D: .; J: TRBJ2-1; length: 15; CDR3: CATSDETATYNEQFF; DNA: TGTGCCACCAGTGATGAAACCGCGACCTACAATGAGCAGTTCTTC
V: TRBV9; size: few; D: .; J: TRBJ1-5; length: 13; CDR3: CASSVMGDQPQHF; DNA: TGTGCCAGCAGCGTAATGGGGGATCAGCCCCAGCATTTT
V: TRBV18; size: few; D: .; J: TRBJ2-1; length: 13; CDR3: CASSPRLVNEQFF; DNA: TGTGCCAGCTCACCACGCCTGGTCAATGAGCAGTTCTTC
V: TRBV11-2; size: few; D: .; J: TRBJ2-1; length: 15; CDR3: CASSLGGTLTDEQFF; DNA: TGTGCCAGCAGCTTAGGCGGGACACTAACGGATGAGCAGTTCTTC
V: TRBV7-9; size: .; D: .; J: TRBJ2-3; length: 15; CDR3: CASSPTGPKADTQYF; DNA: TGTGCCAGCAGCCCCACAGGGCCCAAGGCTGATACGCAGTATTTT
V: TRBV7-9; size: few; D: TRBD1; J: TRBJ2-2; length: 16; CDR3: CASSEGRQGNTGELFF; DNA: TGTGCCAGCAGCGAAGGGAGACAGGGCAACACCGGGGAGCTGTTTTTT
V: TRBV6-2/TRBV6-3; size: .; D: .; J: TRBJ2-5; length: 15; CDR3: CASSFARGGRETQYF; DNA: TGTGCCAGCAGTTTTGCGCGTGGGGGGCGAGAGACCCAGTACTTC
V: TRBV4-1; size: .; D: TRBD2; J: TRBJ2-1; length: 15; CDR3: CASSQGGGGLDEQFF; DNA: TGCGCCAGCAGCCAAGGGGGGGGAGGGTTAGATGAGCAGTTCTTC
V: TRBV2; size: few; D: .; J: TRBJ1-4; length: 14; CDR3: CASSERWAREKLFF; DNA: TGTGCCAGCAGTGAACGTTGGGCGAGGGAAAAACTGTTTTTT
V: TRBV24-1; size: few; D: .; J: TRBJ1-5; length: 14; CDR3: CATSDPLQGQPQHF; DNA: TGTGCCACCAGTGATCCCCTCCAGGGTCAGCCCCAGCATTTT
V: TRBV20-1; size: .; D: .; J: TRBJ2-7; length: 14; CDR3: CSARGLSRGYEQYF; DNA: TGCAGTGCTAGGGGGCTTTCGCGGGGTTACGAGCAGTACTTC
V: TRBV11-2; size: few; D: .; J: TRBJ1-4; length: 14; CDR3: CASSRGGAGEKLFF; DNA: TGTGCCAGCAGCCGGGGAGGGGCAGGAGAAAAACTGTTTTTT
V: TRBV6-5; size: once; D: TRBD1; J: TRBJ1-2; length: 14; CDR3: CASSYSTTGLGYTF; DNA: TGTGCCAGCAGTTACTCCACGACAGGGCTCGGCTACACCTTC
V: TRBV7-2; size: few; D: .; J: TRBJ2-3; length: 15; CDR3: CASSLALTRGDTQYF; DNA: TGTGCCAGCAGCTTAGCGTTGACTCGCGGTGATACGCAGTATTTT